The entry that follows covers one T cell receptor beta chain sequence. The antigen is undetermined. This entry is derived from a study of shared clonotypes between healthy human individuals. Overall study: Used for every donor were three CD4 naive, three CD4 memory, two CD8 naive and one CD8 memory plate. The study's findings and limits: In several donors, 4.5% to 5.5% of naive CD4 clonotypes appeared in common. Unshared clonotypes carried lower generation probabilities than those common to all four donors. Measured sharing among donors was expected to vary with sequencing depth.

The V and J ends lost 6 bases and 3 bases, in that order; junction bases with no gene match: 10. This CDR3 has 15 amino acids. Germline-derived CDR1 and CDR2 are MDHEN and SYDVKM. The repertoire was sequenced with immunoSEQ multiplex PCR; TCRdb's copy has only in-frame clones and lacks some. This table has 100,000 or so clones, roughly two thirds appearing once. The specimen was memory CD8+ T cells sorted from blood. The subset was: CD45RO+ cells pooled with CCR7-negative TemRA cells. The TCR was taken from a woman in her 30s in good health. The chain employs TRBV28 and TRBJ1-2; the match to TRBD1 covers 7 bases. CDR3 sequence reads: CASRGTGTEHYGYTF. For the CDR3, the DNA is TGTGCCAGCAGAGGTACCGGGACAGAGCACTATGGCTACACCTTC.